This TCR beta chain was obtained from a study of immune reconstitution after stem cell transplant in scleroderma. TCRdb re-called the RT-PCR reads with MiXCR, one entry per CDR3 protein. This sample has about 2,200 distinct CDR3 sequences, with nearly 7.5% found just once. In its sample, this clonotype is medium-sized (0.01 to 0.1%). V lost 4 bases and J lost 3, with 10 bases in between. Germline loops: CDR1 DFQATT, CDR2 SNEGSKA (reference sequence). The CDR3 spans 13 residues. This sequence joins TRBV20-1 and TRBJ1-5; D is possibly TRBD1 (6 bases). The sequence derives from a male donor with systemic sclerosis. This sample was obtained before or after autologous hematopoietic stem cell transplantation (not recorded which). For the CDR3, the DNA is TGCAGTGCTATCTACAGGGTCAATCAGCCCCAGCATTTT. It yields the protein CSAIYRVNQPQHF.